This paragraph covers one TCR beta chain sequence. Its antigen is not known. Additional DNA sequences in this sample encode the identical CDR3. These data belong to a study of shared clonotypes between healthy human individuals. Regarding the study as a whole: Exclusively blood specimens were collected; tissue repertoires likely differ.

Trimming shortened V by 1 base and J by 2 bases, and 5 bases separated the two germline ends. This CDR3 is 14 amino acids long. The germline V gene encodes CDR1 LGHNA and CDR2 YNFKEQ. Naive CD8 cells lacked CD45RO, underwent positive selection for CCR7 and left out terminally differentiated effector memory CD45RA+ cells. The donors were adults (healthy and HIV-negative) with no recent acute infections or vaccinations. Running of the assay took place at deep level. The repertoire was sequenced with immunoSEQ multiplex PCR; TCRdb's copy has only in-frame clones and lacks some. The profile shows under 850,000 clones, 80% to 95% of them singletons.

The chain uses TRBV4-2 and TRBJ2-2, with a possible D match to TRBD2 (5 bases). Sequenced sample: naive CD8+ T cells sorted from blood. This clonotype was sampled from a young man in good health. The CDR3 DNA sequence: TGTGCCAGCAGCCAAGGACTAAACACCGGGGAGCTGTTTTTT. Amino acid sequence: CASSQGLNTGELFF.